Below are 10 T cell receptor beta chains sequenced from a single sample in a study of CD49a tissue-resident CD8 T cells in human skin. Sequencing used immunoSEQ multiplex PCR; TCRdb keeps in-frame clones, though not all of them. Found here are about 1,500 clones, 65% to 80% of them singletons; the top ten hold about a third. The sequencing input was CLA- CD8+ effector memory T cells sorted from blood. All receptors come from a human donor in good health.

This rearrangement joins TRBV7-2 to TRBJ1-2; D might be TRBD1 (5 bases). The CDR3 length is 13 residues. Trimming left V 4 bases short and J 5 bases short, with 11 bases between. Germline lookup yields CDR1 SGHTA and CDR2 FQGNSA. This CDR3 is CASSSRGGYGYTF. CDR3 nucleotide sequence: TGTGCCAGCAGCTCTAGGGGTGGTTATGGCTACACCTTC.

This clone has just one count. This sequence joins TRBV4-3 and TRBJ1-5; D remains unclear. Germline assignment: CDR1 LGHNA and CDR2 YSLEER. This CDR3 comprises 15 residues. Deletions cut 0 bases from V and 0 bases from J, with 6 bases between. CDR3 loop: CASSQERYSNQPQHF. As DNA, the CDR3 is TGCGCCAGCAGCCAAGAACGGTATAGCAATCAGCCCCAGCATTTT.

The chain has TRBV5-1 and TRBJ2-2, with 8 bases matching TRBD2. The CDR3 consists of 16 residues. CDR1 SGHRS and CDR2 YFSETQ come from the germline V gene. Trimming at V came to 0 bases and at J to 3 bases, leaving 4 bases not matched to a gene. In nucleotides, the CDR3 is TGCGCCAGCAGCTTGGGTTGGACTAGCCACACCGGGGAGCTGTTTTTT. This translates into CASSLGWTSHTGELFF.

The rearrangement joins TRBV5-1 to TRBJ2-1, with TRBD1 as a possible D gene (5 bases). CDR1 is SGHRS, CDR2 YFSETQ, per germline. The CDR3 totals 13 residues. V lost 7 bases and J lost 5, with 13 bases in between. CDR3 loop: CASSSWGDNEQFF. The CDR3 DNA sequence: TGCGCCAGCTCCTCTTGGGGCGACAATGAGCAGTTCTTC. The whole variable domain, remainder taken from reference TRBV5-1 and TRBJ2-1, is KAGVTQTPRYLIKTRGQQVTLSCSPISGHRSVSWYQQTPGQGLQFLFEYFSETQRNKGNFPGRFSGRQFSNSRSEMNVSTLELGDSALYLCASSSWGDNEQFFGPGTRLTVL.

This clone was seen more than once but under ten times. V gene TRBV21-1 combines with J gene TRBJ2-2; the listed D gene, TRBD1, was not tested against the DNA. TRBV21-1 is described as a pseudogene. The CDR3 length is 14 residues. The CDR3 DNA sequence: TGTGCCAGCAGCATCGACAGGGCCACCGGGGAGCTGTTTTTT. Protein sequence: CASSIDRATGELFF.

The CDR3 nucleotides are TGTGCCAGCAGTGACCCTGGGACTAGCGGGATCCTTTCGGATGAGCAGTTCTTC. Protein sequence: CASSDPGTSGILSDEQFF. The chain combines TRBV2 with TRBJ2-1, with 13 bases matching TRBD2. Germline V CDR1 and CDR2: SNHLY, FYNNEI. This CDR3 spans 18 amino acids. The trim removed 3 bases at V and 8 bases at J, leaving 13 bases unmatched. The full variable domain, its missing parts supplied by reference TRBV2 and TRBJ2-1, is EPEVTQTPSHQVTQMGQEVILRCVPISNHLYFYWYRQILGQKVEFLVSFYNNEISEKSEIFDDQFSVERPDGSNFTLKIRSTKLEDSAMYFCASSDPGTSGILSDEQFFGPGTRLTVL.

In this sample, this clone turned up a few times. The junction and the germline gene differ at one end; a read error may be behind it. In the same sample, other DNA sequences code for this CDR3. The gene calls are TRBV7-6 and TRBJ2-7; TRBD2 agrees at 7 bases. Germline CDR1 SGHVS, CDR2 FNYEAQ. This CDR3 contains 15 residues. CDR3 region: CASSQELAGAYEQYF. CDR3 coding DNA: TGCGCCAGCAGCCAAGAACTGGCGGGGGCCTACGAGCAGTACTTC.

The genes are TRBV27 and TRBJ1-1, with 7 bases fitting TRBD1. The CDR3 is made up of 14 amino acids. J lost 2 bases, V lost 4 bases, and 4 bases had no gene match. In germline, CDR1 is MNHEY, CDR2 SMNVEV (reference sequence). CDR3 amino acids: CASSYGTANTEAFF. The CDR3 bases are TGTGCCAGCAGTTACGGGACAGCTAACACTGAAGCTTTCTTT.

Here the CDR3 reads CASSTSLAGNPRRETQYF. The DNA of the CDR3 is TGTGCCAGCAGTACCTCGCTAGCGGGAAATCCCAGGAGAGAGACCCAGTACTTC. This chain joins TRBV27 and TRBJ2-5; 9 bases are shared with TRBD2. The CDR3 sequence is 18 residues long. Germline CDR1 MNHEY, CDR2 SMNVEV (reference sequence). V gave up 5 bases and J gave up 4 bases; unmatched junction bases: 17.

The gene calls are TRBV5-1 and TRBJ1-2; TRBD1 agrees at 10 bases. The germline V gene encodes CDR1 SGHRS and CDR2 YFSETQ. The CDR3 covers 17 residues. The J segment lost 1 base and the V segment lost 0 bases, leaving 6 bases of the junction unmatched. The CDR3 protein is CASSLEGQGLFNYGYTF. Written as DNA, the CDR3 is TGCGCCAGCAGCTTGGAGGGACAGGGGCTTTTTAACTATGGCTACACCTTC.